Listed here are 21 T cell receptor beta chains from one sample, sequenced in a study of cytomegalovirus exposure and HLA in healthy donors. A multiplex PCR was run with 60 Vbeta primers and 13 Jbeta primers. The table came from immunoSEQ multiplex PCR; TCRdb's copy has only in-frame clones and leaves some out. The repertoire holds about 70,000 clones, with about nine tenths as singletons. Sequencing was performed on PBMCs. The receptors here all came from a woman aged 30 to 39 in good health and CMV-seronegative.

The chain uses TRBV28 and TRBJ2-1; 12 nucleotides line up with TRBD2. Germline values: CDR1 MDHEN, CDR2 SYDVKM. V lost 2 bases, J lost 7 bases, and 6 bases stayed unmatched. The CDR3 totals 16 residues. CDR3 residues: CASSLSLAGGFNEQFF. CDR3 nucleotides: TGTGCCAGCAGTTTAAGCCTAGCGGGAGGGTTTAATGAGCAGTTCTTC. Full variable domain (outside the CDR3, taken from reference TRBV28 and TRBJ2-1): DVKVTQSSRYLVKRTGEKVFLECVQDMDHENMFWYRQDPGLGLRLIYFSYDVKMKEKGDIPEGYSVSREKKERFSLILESASTNQTSMYLCASSLSLAGGFNEQFFGPGTRLTVL.

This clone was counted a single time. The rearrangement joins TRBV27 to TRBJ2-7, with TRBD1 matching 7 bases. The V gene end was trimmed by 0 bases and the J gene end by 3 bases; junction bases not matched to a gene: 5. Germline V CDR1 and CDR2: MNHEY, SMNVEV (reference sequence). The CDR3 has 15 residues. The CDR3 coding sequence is TGTGCCAGCAGTTTATCGATAGGGGGCGGCTACGAGCAGTACTTC. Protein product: CASSLSIGGGYEQYF.

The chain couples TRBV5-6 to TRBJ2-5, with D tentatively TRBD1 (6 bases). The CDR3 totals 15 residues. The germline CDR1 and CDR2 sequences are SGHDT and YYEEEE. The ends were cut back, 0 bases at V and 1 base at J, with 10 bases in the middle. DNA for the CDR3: TGTGCCAGCAGCTTGGCGGACAGCCCCCAAGAGACCCAGTACTTC. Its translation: CASSLADSPQETQYF.

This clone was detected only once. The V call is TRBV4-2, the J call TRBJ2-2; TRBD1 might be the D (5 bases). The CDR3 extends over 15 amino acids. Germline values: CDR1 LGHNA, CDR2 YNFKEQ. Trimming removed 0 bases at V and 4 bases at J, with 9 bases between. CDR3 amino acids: CASSQDHGATGELFF. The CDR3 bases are TGTGCCAGCAGCCAAGATCATGGGGCCACCGGGGAGCTGTTTTTT.

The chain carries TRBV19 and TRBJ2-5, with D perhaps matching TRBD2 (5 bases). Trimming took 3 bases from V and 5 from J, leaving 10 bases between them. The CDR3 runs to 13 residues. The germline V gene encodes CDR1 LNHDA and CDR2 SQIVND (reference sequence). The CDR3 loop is CASSIRGRETQYF. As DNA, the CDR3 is TGTGCCAGTAGTATTAGAGGGCGTGAGACCCAGTACTTC. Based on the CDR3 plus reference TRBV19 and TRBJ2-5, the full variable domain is DGGITQSPKYLFRKEGQNVTLSCEQNLNHDAMYWYRQDPGQGLRLIYYSQIVNDFQKGDIAEGYSVSREKKESFPLTVTSAQKNPTAFYLCASSIRGRETQYFGPGTRLLVL.

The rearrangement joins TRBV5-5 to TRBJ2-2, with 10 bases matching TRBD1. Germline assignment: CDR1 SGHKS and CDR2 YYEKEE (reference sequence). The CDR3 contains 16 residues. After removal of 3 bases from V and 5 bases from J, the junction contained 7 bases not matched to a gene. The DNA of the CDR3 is TGTGCCAGCAGCTGGGGGGACAGGGGATTAACCGGGGAGCTGTTTTTT. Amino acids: CASSWGDRGLTGELFF.

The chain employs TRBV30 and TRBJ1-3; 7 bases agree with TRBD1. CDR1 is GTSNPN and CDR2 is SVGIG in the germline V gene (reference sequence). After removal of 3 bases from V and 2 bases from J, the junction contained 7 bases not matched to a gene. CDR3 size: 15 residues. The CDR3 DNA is TGTGCCTGGAGCAGGCTTGGGACAGCTGGAAACACCATATATTTT. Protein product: CAWSRLGTAGNTIYF. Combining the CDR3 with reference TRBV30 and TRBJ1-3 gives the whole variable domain SQTIHQWPATLVQPVGSPLSLECTVEGTSNPNLYWYRQAAGRGLQLLFYSVGIGQISSEVPQNLSASRPQDRQFILSSKKLLLSDSGFYLCAWSRLGTAGNTIYFGEGSWLTVV.

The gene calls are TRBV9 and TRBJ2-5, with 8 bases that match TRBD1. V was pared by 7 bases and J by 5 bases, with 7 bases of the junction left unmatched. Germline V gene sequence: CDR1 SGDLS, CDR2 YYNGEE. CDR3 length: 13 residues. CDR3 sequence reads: CASGPGGTETQYF. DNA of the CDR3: TGTGCCAGCGGCCCAGGGGGCACCGAGACCCAGTACTTC.

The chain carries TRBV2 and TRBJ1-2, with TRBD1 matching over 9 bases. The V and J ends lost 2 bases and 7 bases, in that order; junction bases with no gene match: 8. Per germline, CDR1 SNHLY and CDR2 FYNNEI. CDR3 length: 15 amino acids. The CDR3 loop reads CASSESVQGAIGYTF. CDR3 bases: TGTGCCAGCAGTGAATCTGTACAGGGGGCAATTGGCTACACCTTC.

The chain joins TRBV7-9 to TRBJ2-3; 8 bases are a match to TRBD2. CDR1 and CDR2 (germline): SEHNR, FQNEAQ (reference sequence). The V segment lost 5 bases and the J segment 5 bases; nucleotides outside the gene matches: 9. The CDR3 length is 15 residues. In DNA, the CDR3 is TGTGCCAGCAGCCCGCCAGCGGGAGTTGAAGATACGCAGTATTTT. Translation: CASSPPAGVEDTQYF.

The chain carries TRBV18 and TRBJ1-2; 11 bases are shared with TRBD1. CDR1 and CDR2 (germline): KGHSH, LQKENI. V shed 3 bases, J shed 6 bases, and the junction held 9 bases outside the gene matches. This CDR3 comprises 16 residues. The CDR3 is CASSPPGTGGFHGYTF. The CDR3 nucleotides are TGTGCCAGCTCACCCCCCGGGACAGGGGGATTCCATGGCTACACCTTC.

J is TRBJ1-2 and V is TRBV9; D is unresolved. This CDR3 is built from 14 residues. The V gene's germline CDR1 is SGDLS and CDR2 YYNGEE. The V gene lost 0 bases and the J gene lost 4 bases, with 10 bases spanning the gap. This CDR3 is CASSVDEGTYGYTF. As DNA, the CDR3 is TGTGCCAGCAGCGTAGACGAGGGAACCTATGGCTACACCTTC.

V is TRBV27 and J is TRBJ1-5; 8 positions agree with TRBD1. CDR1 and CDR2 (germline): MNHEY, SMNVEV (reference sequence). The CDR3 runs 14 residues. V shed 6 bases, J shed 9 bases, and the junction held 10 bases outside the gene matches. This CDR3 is CASSRQGRAAPQHF. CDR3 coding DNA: TGTGCCAGCAGCCGACAGGGGCGGGCCGCGCCCCAGCATTTT.

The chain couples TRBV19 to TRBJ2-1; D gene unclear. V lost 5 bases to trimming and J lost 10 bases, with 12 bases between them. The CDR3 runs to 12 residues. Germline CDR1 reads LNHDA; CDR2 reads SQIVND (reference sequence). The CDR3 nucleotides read TGTGCCAGTAGTCTCCCAGTGGGCGAGCAGTTCTTC. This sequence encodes CASSLPVGEQFF.

In DNA form, the CDR3 reads TGCAGCGTATCTAGCGGGAGAAAGGAGACCCAGTACTTC. It encodes CSVSSGRKETQYF. This chain connects TRBV29-1 to TRBJ2-5, with TRBD2 matching over 10 bases. Germline V gene sequence: CDR1 SQVTM, CDR2 ANQGSEA. The junction had 6 bases not matched to a gene; V was cut back by 6 bases and J by 5 bases. The CDR3 sequence is 13 residues long.

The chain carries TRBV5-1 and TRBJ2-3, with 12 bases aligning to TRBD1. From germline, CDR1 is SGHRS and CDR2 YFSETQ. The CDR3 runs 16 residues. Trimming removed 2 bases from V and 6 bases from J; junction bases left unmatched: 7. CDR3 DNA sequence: TGCGCCAGCAGCTTCGGGACAGGGGGCGCGGTGGATACGCAGTATTTT. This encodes CASSFGTGGAVDTQYF.

The CDR3 spells CASSFRGGTEAFF. The CDR3 bases are TGTGCCAGCAGCTTTAGAGGGGGCACTGAAGCTTTCTTT. This chain uses TRBV7-2 with TRBJ1-1, with D perhaps matching TRBD1 (6 bases). Germline lookup yields CDR1 SGHTA and CDR2 FQGNSA. The CDR3 extends over 13 amino acids. V gave up 3 bases and J gave up 4 bases, with 9 bases separating them.

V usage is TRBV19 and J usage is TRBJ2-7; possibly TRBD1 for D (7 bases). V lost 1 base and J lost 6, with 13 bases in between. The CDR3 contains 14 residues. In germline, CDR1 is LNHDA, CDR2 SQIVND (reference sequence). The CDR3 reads CASSIGQGGGEQYF. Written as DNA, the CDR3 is TGTGCCAGTAGTATAGGTCAGGGGGGAGGCGAGCAGTACTTC.

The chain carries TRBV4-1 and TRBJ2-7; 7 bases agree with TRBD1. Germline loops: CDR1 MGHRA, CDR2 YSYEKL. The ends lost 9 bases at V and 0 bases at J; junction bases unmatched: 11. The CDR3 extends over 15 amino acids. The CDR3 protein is CASRLRDSLSYEQYF. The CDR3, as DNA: TGCGCCAGTCGACTCCGGGACAGTCTCTCCTACGAGCAGTACTTC.

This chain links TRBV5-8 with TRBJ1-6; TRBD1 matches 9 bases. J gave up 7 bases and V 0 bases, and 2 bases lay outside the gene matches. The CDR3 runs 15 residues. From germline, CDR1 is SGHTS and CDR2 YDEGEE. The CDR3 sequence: CASSLDRGHNSPLHF. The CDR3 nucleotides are TGTGCCAGCAGCTTGGACAGGGGGCACAATTCACCCCTCCACTTT. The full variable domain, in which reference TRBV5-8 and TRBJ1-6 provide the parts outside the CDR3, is EAGVTQSPTHLIKTRGQQATLRCSPISGHTSVYWYQQALGLGLQFLLWYDEGEERNRGNFPPRFSGRQFPNYSSELNVNALELEDSALYLCASSLDRGHNSPLHFGNGTRLTVT.

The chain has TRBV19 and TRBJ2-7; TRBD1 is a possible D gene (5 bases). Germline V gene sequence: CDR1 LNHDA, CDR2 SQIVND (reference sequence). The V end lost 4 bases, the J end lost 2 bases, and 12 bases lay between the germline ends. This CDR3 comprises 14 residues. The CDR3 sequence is CASSKQAYPYEQYF. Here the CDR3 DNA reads TGTGCCAGTAGTAAACAGGCCTACCCCTACGAGCAGTACTTC.